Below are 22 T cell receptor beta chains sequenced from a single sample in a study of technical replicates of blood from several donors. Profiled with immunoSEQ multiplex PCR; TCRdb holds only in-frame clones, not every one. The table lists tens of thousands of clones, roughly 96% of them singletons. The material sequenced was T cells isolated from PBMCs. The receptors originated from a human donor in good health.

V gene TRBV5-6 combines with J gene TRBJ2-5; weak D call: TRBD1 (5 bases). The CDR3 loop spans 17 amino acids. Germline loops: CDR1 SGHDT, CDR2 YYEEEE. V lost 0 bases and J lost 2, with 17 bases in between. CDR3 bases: TGTGCCAGCAGCTTGGGGGGCTCGGCGGTTACTCAAGAGACCCAGTACTTC. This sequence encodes CASSLGGSAVTQETQYF.

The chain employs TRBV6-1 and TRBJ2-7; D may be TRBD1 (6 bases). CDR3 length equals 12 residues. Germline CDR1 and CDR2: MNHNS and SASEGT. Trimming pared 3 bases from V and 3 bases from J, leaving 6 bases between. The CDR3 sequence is CASSDRGYEQYF. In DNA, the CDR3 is TGTGCCAGCAGTGACAGGGGCTACGAGCAGTACTTC.

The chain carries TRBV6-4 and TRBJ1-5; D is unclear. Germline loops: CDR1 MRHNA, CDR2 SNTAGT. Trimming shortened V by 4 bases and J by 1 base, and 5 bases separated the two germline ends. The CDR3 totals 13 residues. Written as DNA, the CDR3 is TGTGCCAGCAGTGTCGTCAGCAATCAGCCCCAGCATTTT. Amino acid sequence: CASSVVSNQPQHF.

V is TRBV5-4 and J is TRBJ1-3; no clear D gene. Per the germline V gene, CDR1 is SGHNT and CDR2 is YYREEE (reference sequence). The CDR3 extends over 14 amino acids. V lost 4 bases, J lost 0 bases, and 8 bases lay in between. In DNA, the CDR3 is TGTGCCAGCAGCCTCGGGATCTCTGGAAACACCATATATTTT. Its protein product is CASSLGISGNTIYF.

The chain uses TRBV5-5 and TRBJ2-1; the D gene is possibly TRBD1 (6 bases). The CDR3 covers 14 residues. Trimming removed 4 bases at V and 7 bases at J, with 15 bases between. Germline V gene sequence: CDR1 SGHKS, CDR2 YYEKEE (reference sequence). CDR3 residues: CASSGRPGVNEQFF. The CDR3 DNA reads TGTGCCAGCAGCGGAAGACCAGGGGTTAATGAGCAGTTCTTC.

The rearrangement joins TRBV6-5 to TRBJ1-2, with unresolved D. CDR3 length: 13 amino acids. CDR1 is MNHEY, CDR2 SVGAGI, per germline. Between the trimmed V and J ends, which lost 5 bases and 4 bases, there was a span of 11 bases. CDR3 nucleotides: TGTGCCAGCAGTCCACAGCCCGTCTATGGCTACACCTTC. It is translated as CASSPQPVYGYTF.

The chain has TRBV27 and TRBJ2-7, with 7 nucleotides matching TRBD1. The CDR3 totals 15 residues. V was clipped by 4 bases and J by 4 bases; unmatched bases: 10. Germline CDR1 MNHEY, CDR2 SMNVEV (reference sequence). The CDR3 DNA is TGTGCCAGCAGTTCCCGACAGGGAACAGGATACGAGCAGTACTTC. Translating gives CASSSRQGTGYEQYF.

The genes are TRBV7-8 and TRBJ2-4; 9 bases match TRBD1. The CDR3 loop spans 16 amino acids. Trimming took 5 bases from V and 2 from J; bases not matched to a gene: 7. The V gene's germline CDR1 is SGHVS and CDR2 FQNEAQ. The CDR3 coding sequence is TGTGCCAGCAGCCCACAGGGGGCTGTATCCAAAAACATTCAGTACTTC. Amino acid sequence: CASSPQGAVSKNIQYF. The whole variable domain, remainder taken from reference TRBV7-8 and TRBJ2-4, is GAGVSQSPRYKVAKRGQDVALRCDPISGHVSLFWYQQALGQGPEFLTYFQNEAQLDKSGLPSDRFFAERPEGSVSTLKIQRTQQEDSAVYLCASSPQGAVSKNIQYFGAGTRLSVL.

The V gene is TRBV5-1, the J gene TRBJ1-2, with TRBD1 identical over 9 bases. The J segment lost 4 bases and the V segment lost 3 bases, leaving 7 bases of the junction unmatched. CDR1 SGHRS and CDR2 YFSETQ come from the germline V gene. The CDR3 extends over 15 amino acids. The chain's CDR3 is CASSSPDRGFYGYTF. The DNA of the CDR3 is TGCGCCAGCAGCTCCCCGGACAGGGGATTCTATGGCTACACCTTC. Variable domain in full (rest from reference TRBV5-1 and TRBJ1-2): KAGVTQTPRYLIKTRGQQVTLSCSPISGHRSVSWYQQTPGQGLQFLFEYFSETQRNKGNFPGRFSGRQFSNSRSEMNVSTLELGDSALYLCASSSPDRGFYGYTFGSGTRLTVV.

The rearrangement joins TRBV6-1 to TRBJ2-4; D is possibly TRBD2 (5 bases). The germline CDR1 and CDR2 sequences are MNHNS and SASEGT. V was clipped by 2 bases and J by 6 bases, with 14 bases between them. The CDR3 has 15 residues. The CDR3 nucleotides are TGTGCCAGCAGTGAAAGAGGGATCTTGGGAAACATTCAGTACTTC. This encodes CASSERGILGNIQYF.

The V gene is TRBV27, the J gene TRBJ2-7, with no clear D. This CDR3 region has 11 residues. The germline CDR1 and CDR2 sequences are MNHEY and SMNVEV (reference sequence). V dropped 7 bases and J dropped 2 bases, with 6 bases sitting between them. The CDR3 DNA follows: TGTGCCAGCAAATATGCCTACGAGCAGTACTTC. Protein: CASKYAYEQYF.

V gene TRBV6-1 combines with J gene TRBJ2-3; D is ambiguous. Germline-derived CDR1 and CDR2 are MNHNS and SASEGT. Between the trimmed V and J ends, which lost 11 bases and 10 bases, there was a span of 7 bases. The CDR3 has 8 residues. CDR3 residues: CAAAAQYF. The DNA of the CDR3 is TGTGCCGCCGCGGCGCAGTATTTT.

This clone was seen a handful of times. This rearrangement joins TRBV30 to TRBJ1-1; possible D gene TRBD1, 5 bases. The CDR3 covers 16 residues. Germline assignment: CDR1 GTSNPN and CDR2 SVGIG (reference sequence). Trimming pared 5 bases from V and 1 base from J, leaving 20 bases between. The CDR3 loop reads CAWSVGLPGRNTEAFF. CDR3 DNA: TGTGCCTGGTCTGTGGGGCTGCCGGGTAGGAACACTGAAGCTTTCTTT.

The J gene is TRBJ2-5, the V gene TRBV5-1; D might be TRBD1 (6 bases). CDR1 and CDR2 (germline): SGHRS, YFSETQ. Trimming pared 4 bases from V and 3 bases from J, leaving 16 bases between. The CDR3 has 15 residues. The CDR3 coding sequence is TGCGCCAGCAGCCCTGTCAGGACAGTAAAAGAGACCCAGTACTTC. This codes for CASSPVRTVKETQYF.

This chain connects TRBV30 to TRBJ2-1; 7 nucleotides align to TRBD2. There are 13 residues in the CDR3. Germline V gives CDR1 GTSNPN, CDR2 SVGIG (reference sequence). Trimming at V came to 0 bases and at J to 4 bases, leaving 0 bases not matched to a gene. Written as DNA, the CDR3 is TGTGCCTGGAGTGTAGCGGGGTACAATGAGCAGTTCTTC. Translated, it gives CAWSVAGYNEQFF.

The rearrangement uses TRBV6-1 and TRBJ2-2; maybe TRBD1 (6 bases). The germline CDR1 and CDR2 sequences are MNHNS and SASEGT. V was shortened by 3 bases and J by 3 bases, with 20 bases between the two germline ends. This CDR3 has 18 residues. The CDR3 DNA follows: TGTGCCAGCAGTGAGGGGGTGAGAGGACAGCCCGACACCGGGGAGCTGTTTTTT. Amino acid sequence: CASSEGVRGQPDTGELFF.

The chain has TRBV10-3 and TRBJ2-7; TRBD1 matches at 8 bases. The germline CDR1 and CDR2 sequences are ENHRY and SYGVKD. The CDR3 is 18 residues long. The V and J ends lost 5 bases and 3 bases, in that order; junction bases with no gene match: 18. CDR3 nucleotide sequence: TGTGCCATCAGTTCCGCCGGACAGGGAATCCGCAGGATCTACGAGCAGTACTTC. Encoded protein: CAISSAGQGIRRIYEQYF.

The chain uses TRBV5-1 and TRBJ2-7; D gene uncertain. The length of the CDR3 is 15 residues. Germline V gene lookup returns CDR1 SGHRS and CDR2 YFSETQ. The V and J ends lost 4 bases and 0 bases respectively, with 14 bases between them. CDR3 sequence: CASSLGRTVSYEQYF. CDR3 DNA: TGCGCCAGCAGCCTTGGGCGTACCGTCTCCTACGAGCAGTACTTC.

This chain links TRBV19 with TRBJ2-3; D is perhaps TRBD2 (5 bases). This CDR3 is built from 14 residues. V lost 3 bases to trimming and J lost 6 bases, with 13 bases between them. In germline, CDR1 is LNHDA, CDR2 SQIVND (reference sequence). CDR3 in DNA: TGTGCCAGTAGTATGGAGACTAACACGGATACGCAGTATTTT. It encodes CASSMETNTDTQYF.

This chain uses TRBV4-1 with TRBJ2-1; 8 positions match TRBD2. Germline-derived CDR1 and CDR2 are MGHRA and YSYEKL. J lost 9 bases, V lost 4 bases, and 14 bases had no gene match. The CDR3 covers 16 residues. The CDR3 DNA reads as TGCGCCAGCAGCCTTGGACGGGGGGGGAATAGTCCTGAGCAGTTCTTC. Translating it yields CASSLGRGGNSPEQFF.

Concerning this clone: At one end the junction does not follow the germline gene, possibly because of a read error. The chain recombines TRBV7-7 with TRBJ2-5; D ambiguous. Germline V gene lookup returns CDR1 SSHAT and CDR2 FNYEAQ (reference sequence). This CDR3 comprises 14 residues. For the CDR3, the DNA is TGTGCTAGCAGCTTAGGGCACCGTACAGAGACCCAGTACTTC. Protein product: CASSLGHRTETQYF.

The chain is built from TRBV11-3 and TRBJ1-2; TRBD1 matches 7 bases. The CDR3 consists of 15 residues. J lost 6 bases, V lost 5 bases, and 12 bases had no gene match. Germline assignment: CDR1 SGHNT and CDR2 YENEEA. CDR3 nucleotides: TGTGCCAGCAGCCCAGGGGGTTCCCAGGGCAATGGCTACACCTTC. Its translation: CASSPGGSQGNGYTF.